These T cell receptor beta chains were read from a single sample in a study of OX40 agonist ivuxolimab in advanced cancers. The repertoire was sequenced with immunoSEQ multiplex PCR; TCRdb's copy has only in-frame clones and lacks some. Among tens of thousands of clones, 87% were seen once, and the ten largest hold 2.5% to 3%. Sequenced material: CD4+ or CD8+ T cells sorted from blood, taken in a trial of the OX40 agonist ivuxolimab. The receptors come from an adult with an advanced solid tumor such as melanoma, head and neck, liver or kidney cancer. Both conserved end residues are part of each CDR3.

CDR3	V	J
CASGTPEQTNYGYTF	TRBV6-1	TRBJ1-2
CASSQVPRQGFSGNTIYF	TRBV4-1	TRBJ1-3
CASSLPLGAGADEQYF	TRBV5-1	TRBJ2-7
CASRETVDSGNTIYF	TRBV19	TRBJ1-3
CAWSVSDRLIF	TRBV30	TRBJ2-1
CASSFRLRTANTEAFF	TRBV13	TRBJ1-1
CASSLSGRTYEQYF	TRBV27	TRBJ2-7
CASSTHKSTNEKLFF	TRBV28	TRBJ1-4
CAIYTGGNGYTF	TRBV10-3	TRBJ1-2
CAWSGGRLASGSSNEQFF	TRBV30	TRBJ2-1
CASTAQIWNEQFF	TRBV6-1	TRBJ2-1
CASSKQVTDTQYF	TRBV7-9	TRBJ2-3
CASSQEGGAIGEQFF	TRBV4-1	TRBJ2-1
CSAPDGSEAFF	TRBV20-1	TRBJ1-1
CASSLGTDTQYF	TRBV11-2	TRBJ2-3
CASSLGVLGTVNSPLHF	TRBV5-1	TRBJ1-6
CASGLYPNTGELFF	TRBV12-5	TRBJ2-2
CASSKSAGTGGTQYF	TRBV28	TRBJ2-5
CASTVGGYEQYF	TRBV2	TRBJ2-7
CASSPREGGQPQHF	TRBV18	TRBJ1-5
CASSSSAGGQETQYF	TRBV7-9	TRBJ2-5
CASTVAGRPPDTQYF	TRBV18	TRBJ2-3
CASSEQAMSTDTQYF	TRBV6-5	TRBJ2-3
CASSLEWGGQDSSYEQYF	TRBV11-3	TRBJ2-7
CASKGTGDWNQPQHF	TRBV6-1	TRBJ1-5
CASSLGTSGTYEQYF	TRBV7-8	TRBJ2-7
CASRPRDRVDEQFF	TRBV28	TRBJ2-1
CASSQGPGIPSPLHF	TRBV14	TRBJ1-6
CASSSPGLAGIYNEQFF	TRBV5-1	TRBJ2-1
CSVEVLFRSGANVLTF	TRBV29-1	TRBJ2-6
CASSFRGGGYTF	TRBV7-2	TRBJ1-2
CASSVKETNSPLHF	TRBV2	TRBJ1-6
CASKRTGEAYEQYF	TRBV19	TRBJ2-7
CASSLAVSQETQYF	TRBV7-2	TRBJ2-5
CASSIDGTSRNEQFF	TRBV19	TRBJ2-1
CASSLVSLAGFSTDTQYF	TRBV5-1	TRBJ2-3
CASSLGTANEKLFF	TRBV5-1	TRBJ1-4
CASSPGRTGKETQYF	TRBV5-1	TRBJ2-5
CASSPSQSSQETQYF	TRBV14	TRBJ2-5